One sample yielded the 10 T cell receptor beta chains listed below, sequenced in a study of shared clonotypes between healthy human individuals. TCRdb keeps only in-frame clones here, not all; method: immunoSEQ multiplex PCR. The sample carries hundreds of thousands of clones, 60% to 75% recorded once. Sequencing was carried out using memory CD4+ T cells sorted from blood. Subset reported: CD45RA-negative fraction. The origin of the receptors is a woman aged 25 to 39 in good health.

The gene calls are TRBV6-5 and TRBJ2-7; the D gene is possibly TRBD2 (7 bases). V gave up 6 bases and J gave up 5 bases, with 20 bases separating them. The CDR3 is 15 residues long. Germline loops: CDR1 MNHEY, CDR2 SVGAGI. In nucleotides, the CDR3 is TGTGCCAGCAGGACCGCCCCGGGGGGCGAGAACGAGCAGTACTTC. Protein sequence: CASRTAPGGENEQYF.

In regard to this clone: Different DNA sequences within this sample yield the same CDR3. The rearrangement links TRBV27 to TRBJ1-1; perhaps TRBD1 as D (6 bases). Germline V lookup: CDR1 MNHEY, CDR2 SMNVEV (reference sequence). V was shortened by 7 bases and J by 4 bases, with 19 bases between the two germline ends. The CDR3 covers 15 residues. The CDR3 DNA is TGTGCCAGCACCCCACAGGGTTTGGTCGGCACTGAAGCTTTCTTT. Protein sequence: CASTPQGLVGTEAFF.

CDR3 nucleotides: TGCGCCAGCAGCCCTACCCTCCAGGGAAACGAGCAGTACTTC. Translation: CASSPTLQGNEQYF. This chain connects TRBV5-1 to TRBJ2-7, with D tentatively TRBD1 (5 bases). V gave up 4 bases and J gave up 5 bases, with 16 bases separating them. CDR3 length: 14 amino acids. Germline V gene lookup returns CDR1 SGHRS and CDR2 YFSETQ.

This clone was counted many times. Distinct nucleotide sequences in the sample also encode this CDR3. The chain couples TRBV2 to TRBJ2-1, with 12 bases fitting TRBD2. V gave up 6 bases and J gave up 5 bases; unmatched junction bases: 5. Per the germline V gene, CDR1 is SNHLY and CDR2 is FYNNEI. This CDR3 has 15 residues. As DNA, the CDR3 is TGTGCCAGCAGGGGCCTAGCGGGAGGGCACAATGAGCAGTTCTTC. As protein: CASRGLAGGHNEQFF.

This chain connects TRBV28 to TRBJ1-4; a weak D match, TRBD1 (6 bases). CDR1 MDHEN and CDR2 SYDVKM come from the germline V gene. Trimming took 5 bases from V and 5 from J, leaving 15 bases between them. There are 15 residues in the CDR3. The chain's CDR3 is CASSITGPSNEKLFF. DNA of the CDR3: TGTGCCAGCAGTATAACAGGGCCCTCAAATGAAAAACTGTTTTTT.

This clone was detected many times. The chain has TRBV2 and TRBJ2-1; D possibly corresponds to TRBD2 (5 bases). CDR3 length: 14 amino acids. The germline CDR1 and CDR2 sequences are SNHLY and FYNNEI. With 5 bases removed from V and 6 bases from J, the gap between germline ends came to 14 bases. The CDR3, as DNA: TGTGCCAGCAGTCCGGGAATAGTGCTCAATGAGCAGTTCTTC. Translated, it gives CASSPGIVLNEQFF.

The sample holds one count of this clone. This chain uses TRBV2 with TRBJ2-1; 7 positions match TRBD2. The CDR3 contains 14 residues. Germline V gene data show CDR1 as SNHLY and CDR2 as FYNNEI. The J segment lost 3 bases and the V segment lost 4 bases, leaving 3 bases of the junction unmatched. CDR3 sequence (DNA): TGTGCCAGCAGTGGGGAGCGGGGCTACAATGAGCAGTTCTTC. This translates into CASSGERGYNEQFF.

This clone was observed many times. CDR3 sequence (DNA): TGTGCCAGCAGTTTCGCCCAGGGAGGCAATCAGCCCCAGCATTTT. This translates into CASSFAQGGNQPQHF. J is TRBJ1-5 and V is TRBV6-6, with D perhaps matching TRBD1 (5 bases). Germline loops: CDR1 MNHNY, CDR2 SVGAGI (reference sequence). V dropped 4 bases and J dropped 2 bases, with 12 bases sitting between them. The length of the CDR3 is 15 residues.

The genes are TRBV9 and TRBJ1-1; D unclear. Germline V gene lookup returns CDR1 SGDLS and CDR2 YYNGEE. The CDR3 loop spans 13 amino acids. V shed 3 bases and J shed 4 bases, with 10 bases lying between them. The CDR3 spells CASSATRTTEAFF. DNA for the CDR3: TGTGCCAGCAGCGCGACAAGGACCACTGAAGCTTTCTTT.

This clone was seen only once. The CDR3 protein is CASTIKGQTYEQYF. As DNA, the CDR3 is TGTGCCAGCACCATCAAGGGACAGACCTACGAGCAGTACTTC. This sequence joins TRBV2 and TRBJ2-7, with 7 bases that match TRBD1. This CDR3 has 14 amino acids. The junction had 8 bases not matched to a gene; V was cut back by 7 bases and J by 2 bases. CDR1 is SNHLY and CDR2 is FYNNEI in the germline V gene.